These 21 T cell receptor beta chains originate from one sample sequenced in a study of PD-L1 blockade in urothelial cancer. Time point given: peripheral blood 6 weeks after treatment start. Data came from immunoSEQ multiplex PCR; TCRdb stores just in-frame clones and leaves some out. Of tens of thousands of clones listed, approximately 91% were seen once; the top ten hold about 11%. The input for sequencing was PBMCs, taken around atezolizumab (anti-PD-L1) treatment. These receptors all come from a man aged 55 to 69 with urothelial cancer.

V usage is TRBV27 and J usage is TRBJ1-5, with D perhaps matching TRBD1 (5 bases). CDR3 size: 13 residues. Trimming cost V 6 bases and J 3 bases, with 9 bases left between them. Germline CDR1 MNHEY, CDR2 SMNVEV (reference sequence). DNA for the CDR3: TGTGCCAGCAGGAGACAGATCAATCAGCCCCAGCATTTT. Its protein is CASRRQINQPQHF.

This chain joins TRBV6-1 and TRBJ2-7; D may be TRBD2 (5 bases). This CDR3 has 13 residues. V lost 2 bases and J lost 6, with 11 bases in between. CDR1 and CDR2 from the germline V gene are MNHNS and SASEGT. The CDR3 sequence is CASSESGVGEQYF. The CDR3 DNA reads TGTGCCAGCAGTGAATCCGGGGTGGGCGAGCAGTACTTC.

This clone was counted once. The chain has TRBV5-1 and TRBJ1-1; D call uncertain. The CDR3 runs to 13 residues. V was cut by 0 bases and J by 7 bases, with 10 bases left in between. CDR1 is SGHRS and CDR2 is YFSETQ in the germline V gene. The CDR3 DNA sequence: TGCGCCAGCAGCTTGGATAGAGTTAATGAAGCTTTCTTT. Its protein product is CASSLDRVNEAFF.

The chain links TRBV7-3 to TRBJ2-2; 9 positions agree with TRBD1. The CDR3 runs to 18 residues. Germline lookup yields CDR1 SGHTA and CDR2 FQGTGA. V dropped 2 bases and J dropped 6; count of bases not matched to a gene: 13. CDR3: CASSLPLSGTGPSGELFF. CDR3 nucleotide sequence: TGTGCCAGCAGCTTACCTCTATCCGGGACAGGGCCCTCCGGGGAGCTGTTTTTT.

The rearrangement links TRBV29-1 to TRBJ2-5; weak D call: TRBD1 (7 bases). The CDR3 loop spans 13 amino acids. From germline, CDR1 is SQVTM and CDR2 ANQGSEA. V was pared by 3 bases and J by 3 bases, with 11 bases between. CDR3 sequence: CSVDRGEKETQYF. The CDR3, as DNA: TGCAGCGTTGACAGGGGGGAAAAAGAGACCCAGTACTTC.

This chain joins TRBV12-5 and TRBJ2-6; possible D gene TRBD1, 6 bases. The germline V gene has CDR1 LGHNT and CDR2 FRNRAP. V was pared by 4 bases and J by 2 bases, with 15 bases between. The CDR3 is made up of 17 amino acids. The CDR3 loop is CASGSGQGLAGANVLTF. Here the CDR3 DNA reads TGTGCTAGTGGTTCCGGGCAGGGGCTGGCTGGGGCCAACGTCCTGACTTTC.

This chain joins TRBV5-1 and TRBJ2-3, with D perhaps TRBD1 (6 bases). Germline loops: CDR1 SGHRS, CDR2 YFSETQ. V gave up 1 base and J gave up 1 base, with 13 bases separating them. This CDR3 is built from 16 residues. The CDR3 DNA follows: TGCGCCAGCAGCTTGATCGGGAAGGGGGGCACAGATACGCAGTATTTT. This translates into CASSLIGKGGTDTQYF.

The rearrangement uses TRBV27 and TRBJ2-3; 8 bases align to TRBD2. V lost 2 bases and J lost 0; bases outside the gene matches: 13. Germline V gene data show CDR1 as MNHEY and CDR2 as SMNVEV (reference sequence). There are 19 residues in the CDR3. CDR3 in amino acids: CASSLAGGYPASSTDTQYF. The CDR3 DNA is TGTGCCAGCAGTTTAGCGGGAGGTTATCCCGCTTCTAGCACAGATACGCAGTATTTT.

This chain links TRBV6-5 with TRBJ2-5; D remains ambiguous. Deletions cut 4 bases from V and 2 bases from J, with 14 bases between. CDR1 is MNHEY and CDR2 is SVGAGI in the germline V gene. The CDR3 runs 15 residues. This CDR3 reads CASSSISVAQETQYF. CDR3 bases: TGTGCCAGCAGTTCGATCTCGGTCGCTCAAGAGACCCAGTACTTC.

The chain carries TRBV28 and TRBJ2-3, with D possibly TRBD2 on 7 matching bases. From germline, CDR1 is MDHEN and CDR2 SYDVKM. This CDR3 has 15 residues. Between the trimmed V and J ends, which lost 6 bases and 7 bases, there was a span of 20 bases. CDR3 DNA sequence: TGTGCCAGCAGCCCCGGAGGGGGGGCTCTTAATACGCAGTATTTT. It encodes CASSPGGGALNTQYF.

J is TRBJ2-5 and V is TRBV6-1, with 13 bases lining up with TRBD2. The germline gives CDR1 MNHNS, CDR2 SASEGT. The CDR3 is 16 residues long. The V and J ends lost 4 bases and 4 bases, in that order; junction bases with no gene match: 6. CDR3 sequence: CASSVRLAGGRETQYF. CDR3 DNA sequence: TGTGCCAGCAGTGTACGACTAGCGGGGGGCCGAGAGACCCAGTACTTC.

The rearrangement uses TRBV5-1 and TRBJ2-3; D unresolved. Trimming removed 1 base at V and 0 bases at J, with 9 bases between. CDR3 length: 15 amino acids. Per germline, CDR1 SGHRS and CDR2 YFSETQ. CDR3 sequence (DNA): TGCGCCAGCAGCTTGCGCGGAAGGAGCACAGATACGCAGTATTTT. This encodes CASSLRGRSTDTQYF.

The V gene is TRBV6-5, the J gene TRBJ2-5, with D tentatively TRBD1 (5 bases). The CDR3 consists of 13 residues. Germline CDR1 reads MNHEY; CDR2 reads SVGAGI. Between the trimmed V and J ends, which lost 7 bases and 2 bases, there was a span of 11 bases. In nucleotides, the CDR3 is TGTGCCAGCAAACCGACAGCTCAAGAGACCCAGTACTTC. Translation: CASKPTAQETQYF.

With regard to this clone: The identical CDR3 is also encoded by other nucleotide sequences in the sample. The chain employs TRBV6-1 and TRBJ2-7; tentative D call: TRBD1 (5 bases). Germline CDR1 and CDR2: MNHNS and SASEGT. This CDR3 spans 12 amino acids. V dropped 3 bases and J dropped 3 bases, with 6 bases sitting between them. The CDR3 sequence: CASSDQGYEQYF. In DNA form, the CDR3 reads TGTGCCAGCAGTGACCAGGGCTACGAGCAGTACTTC.

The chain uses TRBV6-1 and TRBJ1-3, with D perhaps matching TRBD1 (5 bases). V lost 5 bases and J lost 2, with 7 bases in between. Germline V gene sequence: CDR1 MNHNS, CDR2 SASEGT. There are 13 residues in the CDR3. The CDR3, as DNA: TGTGCCAGCAGTACAGGACCTGGAAACACCATATATTTT. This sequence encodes CASSTGPGNTIYF.

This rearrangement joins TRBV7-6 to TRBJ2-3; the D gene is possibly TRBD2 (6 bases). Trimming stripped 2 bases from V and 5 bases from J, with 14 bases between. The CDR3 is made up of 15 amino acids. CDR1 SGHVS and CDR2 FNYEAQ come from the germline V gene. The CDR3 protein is CASSLNLGGVDTQYF. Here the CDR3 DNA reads TGTGCCAGCAGCTTAAATCTAGGAGGGGTAGATACGCAGTATTTT.

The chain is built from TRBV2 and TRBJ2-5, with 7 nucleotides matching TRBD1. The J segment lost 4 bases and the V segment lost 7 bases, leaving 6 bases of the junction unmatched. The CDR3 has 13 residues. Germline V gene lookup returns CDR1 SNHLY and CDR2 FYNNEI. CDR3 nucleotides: TGTGCCAGCACGAGAAGGGGGCGAGAGACCCAGTACTTC. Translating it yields CASTRRGRETQYF.

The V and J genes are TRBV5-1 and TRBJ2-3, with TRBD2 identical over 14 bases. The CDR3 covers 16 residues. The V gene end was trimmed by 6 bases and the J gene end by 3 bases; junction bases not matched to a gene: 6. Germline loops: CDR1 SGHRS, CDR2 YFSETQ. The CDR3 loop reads CASNPGLAGGTDTQYF. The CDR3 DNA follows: TGCGCCAGCAACCCAGGACTAGCGGGGGGAACAGATACGCAGTATTTT.

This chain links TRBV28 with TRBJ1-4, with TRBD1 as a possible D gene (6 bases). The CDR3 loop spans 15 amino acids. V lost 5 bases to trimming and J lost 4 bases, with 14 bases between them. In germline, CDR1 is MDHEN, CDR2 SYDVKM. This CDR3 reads CASSHPEQGNEKLFF. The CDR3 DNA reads TGTGCCAGCAGTCATCCGGAACAGGGTAATGAAAAACTGTTTTTT.

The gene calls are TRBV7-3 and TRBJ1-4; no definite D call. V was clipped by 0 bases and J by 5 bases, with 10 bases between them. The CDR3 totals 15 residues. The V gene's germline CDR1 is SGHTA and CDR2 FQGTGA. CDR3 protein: CASSLTGPVNEKLFF. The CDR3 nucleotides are TGTGCCAGCAGCTTAACTGGGCCGGTAAATGAAAAACTGTTTTTT.

The CDR3 bases are TGTGCCAGTAGTATGGGAAAGGGACAGGGGGCCTCTGGGGCCAACGTCCTGACTTTC. Amino acid sequence: CASSMGKGQGASGANVLTF. The J gene is TRBJ2-6, the V gene TRBV19; 12 bases match TRBD1. CDR3 length equals 19 residues. The V gene's germline CDR1 is LNHDA and CDR2 SQIVND (reference sequence). Losses at the gene ends were 3 bases for V and 0 bases for J; bases not matched to a gene: 6.